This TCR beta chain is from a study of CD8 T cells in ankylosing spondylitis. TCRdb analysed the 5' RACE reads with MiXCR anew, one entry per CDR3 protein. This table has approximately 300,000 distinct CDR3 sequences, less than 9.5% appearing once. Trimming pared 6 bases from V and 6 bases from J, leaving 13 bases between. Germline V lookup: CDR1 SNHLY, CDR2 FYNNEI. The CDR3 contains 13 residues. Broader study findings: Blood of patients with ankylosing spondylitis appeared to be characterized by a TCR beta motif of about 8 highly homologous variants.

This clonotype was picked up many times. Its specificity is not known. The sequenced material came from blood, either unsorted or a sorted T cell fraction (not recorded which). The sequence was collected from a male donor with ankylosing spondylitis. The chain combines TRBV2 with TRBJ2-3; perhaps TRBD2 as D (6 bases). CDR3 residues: CASSNRLVDTQYF. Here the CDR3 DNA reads TGTGCCAGCAGCAACCGACTAGTGGATACGCAGTATTTT.